The rows below give T cell receptor beta chains drawn from one sample of a study of shared clonotypes between healthy human individuals. Sequenced by immunoSEQ multiplex PCR; TCRdb stores in-frame clones only, minus some. The repertoire has hundreds of thousands of clones, 90% to 97% of them found once; the top ten carry around 0.1%. The sample comprised naive CD8+ T cells sorted from blood. The receptors come from a woman between 25 and 40 years old in good health. Each CDR3 is given with its conserved first and last residue.

CASSLESSGMNTQYF	TRBV5-6	TRBJ2-3
CASTRDRAYEQYF	TRBV5-4	TRBJ2-7
CASSGQGVRFF	TRBV2	TRBJ1-1
CSAREGTQHF	TRBV20-1	TRBJ1-5
CASSLAKTTYEQYF	TRBV5-1	-
CASSMLRKDTQYF	TRBV19	TRBJ2-3
CASGQWGAAARGVHYGYTF	TRBV4-2	TRBJ1-2
CASSLYLAGGPYEQYF	TRBV28	TRBJ2-7
CASSQGTGGYEQYF	TRBV14	TRBJ2-7
CASSSDGQGAWDEQYF	TRBV7-6	TRBJ2-7
CASSSSGFRKLFF	TRBV27	TRBJ1-4
CASSPTGLPLNTEAFF	TRBV5-4	TRBJ1-1
CAWGLAGGPVGELFF	TRBV30	TRBJ2-2
CASSRLHEQYF	TRBV5-6	TRBJ2-7
CASSFSSARNQPQHF	TRBV28	TRBJ1-5
CASSFFNEQFF	TRBV27	TRBJ2-1
CASSPKLGGSPELADTQYF	TRBV7-8	TRBJ2-3
CASSFPLAGNTIYF	TRBV7-6	TRBJ1-3
CASSPPPEGGNQPQHF	TRBV11-2	TRBJ1-5
CASRSSSYEQYF	TRBV9	-
CATQPTTGGKSSYNEQFF	TRBV19	TRBJ2-1
CATMSGSSNEQFF	TRBV27	TRBJ2-1
CASIYRGGYTF	TRBV6-6	TRBJ1-2
CASTKGGSYNEQFF	TRBV27	TRBJ2-1
CASSLGASGSQETQYF	TRBV7-8	TRBJ2-5
CARDREIGNTIYF	TRBV6-1	TRBJ1-3
CASSLAETQYF	TRBV25-1	TRBJ2-5
CASSPTSGKRADTQYF	TRBV9	TRBJ2-3
CASSYLVGATDTQYF	TRBV6-5	TRBJ2-3
CASSLAAANYGYTF	TRBV7-8	TRBJ1-2
CASSPHVASGNEQFF	TRBV19	TRBJ2-1
CASSLGAGSKQFF	TRBV5-6	TRBJ2-1
CASSPWASGIGEQFF	TRBV11-2	TRBJ2-1
CASSLINPGPNQPQHF	TRBV21-1	TRBJ1-5
CASSLGTDSTDTQYF	TRBV27	TRBJ2-3
CASTPHTSGRGNEQFF	TRBV28	TRBJ2-1
CASSQDRPNSNQPQHF	TRBV28	TRBJ1-5
CASSNDRVTEAFF	TRBV7-8	TRBJ1-1
CASSLDFPGVSGYTF	TRBV7-2	TRBJ1-2
CASSHREQNSYEQYF	TRBV5-6	TRBJ2-7
CASSSGGIYNEQFF	TRBV27	TRBJ2-1